This record looks at one TCR beta chain sequence and its context. Trimming took 5 bases from V and 9 from J, leaving 20 bases between them. Germline V gene lookup returns CDR1 DFQATT and CDR2 SNEGSKA (reference sequence). CDR3 length equals 14 residues. TCRdb processed the RT-PCR reads anew with MiXCR; each CDR3 protein has one entry. Here the sample spans more than 600,000 distinct CDR3 sequences, 13% to 15% being singletons. The clonotype was recovered from a female donor in good health, serving as a healthy control. The sample was memory CD4+ T cells from blood. V gene TRBV20-1 combines with J gene TRBJ2-1, with D possibly matching TRBD2 (7 bases). DNA of the CDR3: TGCAGTGCTCCCATTTTAGGGAGGGGGGTTGAGCAGTTCTTC. Translation gives CSAPILGRGVEQFF.